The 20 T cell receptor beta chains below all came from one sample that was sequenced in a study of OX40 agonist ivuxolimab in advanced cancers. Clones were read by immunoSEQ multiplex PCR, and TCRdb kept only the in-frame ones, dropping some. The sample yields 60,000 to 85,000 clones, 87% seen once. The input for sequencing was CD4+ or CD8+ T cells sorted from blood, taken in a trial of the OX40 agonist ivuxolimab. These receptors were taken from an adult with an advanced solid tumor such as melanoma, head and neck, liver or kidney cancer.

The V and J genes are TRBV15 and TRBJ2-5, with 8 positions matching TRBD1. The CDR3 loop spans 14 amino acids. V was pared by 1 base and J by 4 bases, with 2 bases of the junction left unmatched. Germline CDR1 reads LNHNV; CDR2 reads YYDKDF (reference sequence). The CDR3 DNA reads TGTGCCACCAGCAGAGGAACAGGGGGAGAGACCCAGTACTTC. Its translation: CATSRGTGGETQYF.

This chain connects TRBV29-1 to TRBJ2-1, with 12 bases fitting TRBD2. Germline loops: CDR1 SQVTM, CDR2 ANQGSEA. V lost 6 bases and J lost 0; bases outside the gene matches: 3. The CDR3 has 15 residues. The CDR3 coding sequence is TGCAGCGTCGTGACTAGCGGGAGCTCCTACAATGAGCAGTTCTTC. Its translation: CSVVTSGSSYNEQFF.

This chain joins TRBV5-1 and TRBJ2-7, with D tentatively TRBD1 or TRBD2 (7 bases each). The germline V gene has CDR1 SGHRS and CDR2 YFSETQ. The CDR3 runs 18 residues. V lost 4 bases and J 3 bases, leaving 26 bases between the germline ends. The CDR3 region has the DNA TGCGCCAGCAGCCCCACCACCGCGGGGACAGCGGGACTCTACGAGCAGTACTTC. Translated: CASSPTTAGTAGLYEQYF.

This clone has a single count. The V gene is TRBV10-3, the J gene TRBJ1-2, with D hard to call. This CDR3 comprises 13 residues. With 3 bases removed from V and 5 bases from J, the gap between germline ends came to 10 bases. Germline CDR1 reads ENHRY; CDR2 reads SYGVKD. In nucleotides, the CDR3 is TGTGCCATCAGTGACGAGGGTGGGTATGGCTACACCTTC. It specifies CAISDEGGYGYTF.

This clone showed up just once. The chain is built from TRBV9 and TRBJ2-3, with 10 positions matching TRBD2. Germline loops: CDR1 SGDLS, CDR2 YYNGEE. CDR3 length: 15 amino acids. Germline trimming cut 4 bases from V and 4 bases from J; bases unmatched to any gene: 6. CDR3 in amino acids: CASSLRLAGADTQYF. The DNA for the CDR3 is TGTGCCAGCAGCCTCCGTCTAGCGGGAGCAGATACGCAGTATTTT.

The CDR3 DNA reads TGCGCCAGCAGCTTGGAGCTCACAGCGGGAGATACGCAGTATTTT. Translation gives CASSLELTAGDTQYF. The rearrangement joins TRBV5-1 to TRBJ2-3; tentative D call: TRBD2 (6 bases). Germline V lookup: CDR1 SGHRS, CDR2 YFSETQ. Trimming removed 0 bases from V and 5 bases from J, with 13 bases in between. This CDR3 contains 15 residues.

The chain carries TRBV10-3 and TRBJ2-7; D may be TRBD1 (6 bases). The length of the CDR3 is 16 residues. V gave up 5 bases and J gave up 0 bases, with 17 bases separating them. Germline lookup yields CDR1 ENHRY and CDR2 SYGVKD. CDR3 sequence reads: CAISPSGTLSSYEQYF. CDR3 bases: TGTGCCATCAGTCCTTCCGGGACATTAAGCTCCTACGAGCAGTACTTC.

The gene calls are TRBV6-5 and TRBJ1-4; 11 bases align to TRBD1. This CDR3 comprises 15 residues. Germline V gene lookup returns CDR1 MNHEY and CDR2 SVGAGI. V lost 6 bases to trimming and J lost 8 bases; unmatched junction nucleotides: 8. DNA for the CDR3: TGTGCCAGCAGGCCCTCCGGACAGGGGGCGGAAAAACTGTTTTTT. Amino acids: CASRPSGQGAEKLFF.

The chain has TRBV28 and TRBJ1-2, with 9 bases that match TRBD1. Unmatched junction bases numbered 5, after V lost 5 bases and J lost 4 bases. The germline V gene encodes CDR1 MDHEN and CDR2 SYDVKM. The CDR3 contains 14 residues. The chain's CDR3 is CASSTTGGGYGYTF. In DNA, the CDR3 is TGTGCCAGCAGTACAACAGGGGGCGGCTATGGCTACACCTTC.

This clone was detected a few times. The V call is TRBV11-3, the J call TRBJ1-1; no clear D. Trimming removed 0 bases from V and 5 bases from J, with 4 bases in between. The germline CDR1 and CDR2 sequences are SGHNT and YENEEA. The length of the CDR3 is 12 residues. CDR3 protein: CASSLDRTEAFF. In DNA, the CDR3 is TGTGCCAGCAGCTTAGATAGGACTGAAGCTTTCTTT.

The DNA for the CDR3 is TGTGCCACCGGCCGGGGCGACAGCACAGATACGCAGTATTTT. Its protein is CATGRGDSTDTQYF. This rearrangement joins TRBV2 to TRBJ2-3; tentatively, D is TRBD1 or TRBD2 (5 bases each). The germline V gene has CDR1 SNHLY and CDR2 FYNNEI. Trimming cost V 10 bases and J 0 bases, with 14 bases left between them. This CDR3 has 14 residues.

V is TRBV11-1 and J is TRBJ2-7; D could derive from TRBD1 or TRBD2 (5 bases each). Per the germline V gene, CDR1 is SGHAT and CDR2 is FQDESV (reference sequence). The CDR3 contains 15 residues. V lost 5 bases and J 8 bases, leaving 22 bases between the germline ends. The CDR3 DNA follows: TGTGCCAGCAGCGAAACGGGGCTTACACTCTCTCAGCAGTACTTC. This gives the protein CASSETGLTLSQQYF. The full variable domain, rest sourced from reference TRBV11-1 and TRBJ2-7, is EAEVAQSPRYKITEKSQAVAFWCDPISGHATLYWYRQILGQGPELLVQFQDESVVDDSQLPKDRFSAERLKGVDSTLKIQPAELGDSAMYLCASSETGLTLSQQYFGPGTRLTVT.

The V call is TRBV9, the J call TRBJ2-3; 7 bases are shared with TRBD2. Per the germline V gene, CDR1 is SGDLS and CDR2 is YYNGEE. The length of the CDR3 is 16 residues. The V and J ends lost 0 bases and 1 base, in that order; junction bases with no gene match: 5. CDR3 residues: CASSVGGGSGTDTQYF. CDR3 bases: TGTGCCAGCAGCGTAGGAGGCGGGAGCGGCACAGATACGCAGTATTTT.

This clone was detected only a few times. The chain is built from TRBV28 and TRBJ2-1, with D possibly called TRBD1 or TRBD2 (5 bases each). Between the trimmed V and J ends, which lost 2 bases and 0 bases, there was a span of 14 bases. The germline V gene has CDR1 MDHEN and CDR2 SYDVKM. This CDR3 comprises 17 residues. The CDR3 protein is CASSLGGALSSYNEQFF. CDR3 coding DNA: TGTGCCAGCAGTTTAGGGGGAGCGTTGAGCTCCTACAATGAGCAGTTCTTC.

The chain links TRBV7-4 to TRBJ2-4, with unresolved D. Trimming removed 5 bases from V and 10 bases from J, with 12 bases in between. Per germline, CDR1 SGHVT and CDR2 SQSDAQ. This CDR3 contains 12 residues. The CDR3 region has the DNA TGTGCCAGCAGCCCCCACAAAGGGATTCAGTACTTC. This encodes CASSPHKGIQYF.

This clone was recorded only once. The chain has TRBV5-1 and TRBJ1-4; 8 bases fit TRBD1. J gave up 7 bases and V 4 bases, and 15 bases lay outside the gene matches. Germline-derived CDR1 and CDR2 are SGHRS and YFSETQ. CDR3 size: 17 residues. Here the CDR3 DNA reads TGCGCCAGCAGCGGCGGATTTGGACAGGGTGGAAGTGAAAAACTGTTTTTT. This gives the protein CASSGGFGQGGSEKLFF.

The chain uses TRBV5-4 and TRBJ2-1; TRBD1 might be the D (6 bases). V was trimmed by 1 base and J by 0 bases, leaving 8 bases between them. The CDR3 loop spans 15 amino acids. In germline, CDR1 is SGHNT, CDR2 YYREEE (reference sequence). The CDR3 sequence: CASSLQGSSYNEQFF. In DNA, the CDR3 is TGTGCCAGCAGCTTGCAGGGGAGCTCCTACAATGAGCAGTTCTTC.

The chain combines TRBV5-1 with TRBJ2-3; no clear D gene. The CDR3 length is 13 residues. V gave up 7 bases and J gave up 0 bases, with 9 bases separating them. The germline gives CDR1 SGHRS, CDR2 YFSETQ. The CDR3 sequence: CASSVGSTDTQYF. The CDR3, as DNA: TGCGCCAGCTCCGTTGGGAGCACAGATACGCAGTATTTT.

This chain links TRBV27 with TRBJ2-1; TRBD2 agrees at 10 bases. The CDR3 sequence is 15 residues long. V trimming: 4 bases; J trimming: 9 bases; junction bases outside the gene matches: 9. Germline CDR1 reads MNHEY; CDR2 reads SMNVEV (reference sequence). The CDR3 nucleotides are TGTGCCAGCAGTTCCCCTAGCGGGGGTTTTGGTGAGCAGTTCTTC. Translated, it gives CASSSPSGGFGEQFF.

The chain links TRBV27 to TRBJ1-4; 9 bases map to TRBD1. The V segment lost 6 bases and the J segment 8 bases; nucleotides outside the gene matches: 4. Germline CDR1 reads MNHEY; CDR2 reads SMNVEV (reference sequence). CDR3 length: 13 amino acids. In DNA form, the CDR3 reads TGTGCCAGCAGGATAACAGGGGGCGAAAAACTGTTTTTT. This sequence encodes CASRITGGEKLFF.